Below are 7 T cell receptor beta chains sequenced from a single sample in a study of OX40 agonist ivuxolimab in advanced cancers. Only in-frame clones appear in the TCRdb table, and some are missing; sequencing was by immunoSEQ multiplex PCR. Among 75,000 to 80,000 clones, around 82% were seen once, and the ten largest hold 6.9%. Sample: CD4+ or CD8+ T cells sorted from blood, taken in a trial of the OX40 agonist ivuxolimab. The source is an adult with an advanced solid tumor such as melanoma, head and neck, liver or kidney cancer.

V gene TRBV9 combines with J gene TRBJ1-2; D is unresolved. CDR1 is SGDLS, CDR2 YYNGEE, per germline. Trimming took off 3 bases at V and 8 bases at J, with 11 bases between the two ends. The CDR3 is 12 residues long. As DNA, the CDR3 is TGTGCCAGCAGCGCCCCCCGCTGGGGCTACACCTTC. Translation: CASSAPRWGYTF.

The chain couples TRBV2 to TRBJ1-1; D gene uncertain. Germline V gene data show CDR1 as SNHLY and CDR2 as FYNNEI. CDR3 length equals 15 residues. Deletions cut 2 bases from V and 3 bases from J, with 13 bases between. For the CDR3, the DNA is TGTGCCAGCAGTGAAAACCTCCCGAGATACACTGAAGCTTTCTTT. Its translation is CASSENLPRYTEAFF. Supplemented by reference TRBV2 and TRBJ1-1, the full variable domain reads EPEVTQTPSHQVTQMGQEVILRCVPISNHLYFYWYRQILGQKVEFLVSFYNNEISEKSEIFDDQFSVERPDGSNFTLKIRSTKLEDSAMYFCASSENLPRYTEAFFGQGTRLTVV.

This chain connects TRBV7-9 to TRBJ1-2; no reliable D call. The CDR3 runs 13 residues. The V and J ends lost 1 base and 5 bases respectively, with 8 bases between them. Looked up from germline, CDR1 is SEHNR and CDR2 is FQNEAQ (reference sequence). The CDR3 reads CASSLGAGYGYTF. As DNA, the CDR3 is TGTGCCAGCAGCTTAGGTGCAGGTTATGGCTACACCTTC.

This clone has a handful of counts. The genes are TRBV2 and TRBJ1-5; the D is unclear. V lost 6 bases to trimming and J lost 6 bases, with 12 bases between them. This CDR3 comprises 13 residues. Germline lookup yields CDR1 SNHLY and CDR2 FYNNEI. The CDR3: CASRAVGSQPQHF. CDR3 DNA: TGTGCCAGCAGGGCTGTGGGGAGTCAGCCCCAGCATTTT.

This clone was seen ten or more times. This sequence joins TRBV7-6 and TRBJ2-7, with D possibly being TRBD2 (6 bases). CDR1 SGHVS and CDR2 FNYEAQ come from the germline V gene. The CDR3 spans 14 residues. The V end was cut by 5 bases, the J end by 5 bases, with 16 bases between. CDR3 in amino acids: CASSPGPGVHEQYF. The CDR3 nucleotides read TGTGCCAGCAGCCCCGGGCCGGGAGTCCACGAGCAGTACTTC.

The chain uses TRBV2 and TRBJ2-1, with TRBD1 matching over 10 bases. V trimming: 4 bases; J trimming: 0 bases; junction bases outside the gene matches: 6. From germline, CDR1 is SNHLY and CDR2 FYNNEI. This CDR3 has 17 residues. CDR3 sequence: CASSAGQGRGSYNEQFF. CDR3 DNA sequence: TGTGCCAGCAGTGCGGGACAGGGGAGGGGCTCCTACAATGAGCAGTTCTTC.

V usage is TRBV10-3 and J usage is TRBJ2-7, with 9 positions matching TRBD1. The CDR3 runs to 16 residues. Germline lookup yields CDR1 ENHRY and CDR2 SYGVKD. V lost 3 bases and J lost 5; bases outside the gene matches: 11. For the CDR3, the DNA is TGTGCCATCAGTGATTTAGTAGGGACAGGGCGAAACGAGCAGTACTTC. Translated, it gives CAISDLVGTGRNEQYF.